A selection of T cell receptor beta chains follows, all from one sample in a study of post-analysis software for immune sequencing data. From the PCR reads, TCRdb called clonotypes with MiXCR, one entry per CDR3 protein. The sample consists of around 200,000 distinct CDR3 sequences, over 25% of them appearing once. Sequencing input: blood. Every receptor here comes from a girl between 2 and 17 years old with multiple sclerosis. The CDR3 runs from the conserved cysteine through the conserved F or W. D genes are given only for firm matches. Only part of the rows carry a size: once, few, many, or a class if the clone is expanded.

clone_size: .; j_call: TRBJ1-1; d_call: .; v_call: TRBV19; cdr3_nt: TGTGCCAGTAGTATAGACAGGAGGCTAGGAGCTTTCTTT; cdr3_aa: CASSIDRRLGAFF
clone_size: .; j_call: TRBJ1-1; d_call: TRBD1; v_call: TRBV5-1; cdr3_nt: TGCGCCAGCAGCTTGGAAAGACAGGGCGGCTCTGAAGCTTTCTTT; cdr3_aa: CASSLERQGGSEAFF
clone_size: .; j_call: TRBJ1-4; d_call: TRBD1; v_call: TRBV7-9; cdr3_nt: TGTGCCGGCAGCCCTGACAGGGGGACTGCGTTTTTT; cdr3_aa: CAGSPDRGTAFF
clone_size: .; j_call: TRBJ2-3; d_call: .; v_call: TRBV11-3; cdr3_nt: TGTGCCAGCAGCCCTAGGGCGGGGAACACAGATACGCAGTATTTT; cdr3_aa: CASSPRAGNTDTQYF
clone_size: many; j_call: TRBJ2-7; d_call: TRBD1; v_call: TRBV6-5; cdr3_nt: TGTGCCAGCAGTAAACCCGGGACAGGGGCCTACGAGCAGTACTTC; cdr3_aa: CASSKPGTGAYEQYF
clone_size: few; j_call: TRBJ2-3; d_call: .; v_call: TRBV18; cdr3_nt: TGTGCCAGCTCACCCACTTGGACGAGCGGAGTTAGCACAGATACGCAGTATTTT; cdr3_aa: CASSPTWTSGVSTDTQYF
clone_size: many; j_call: TRBJ1-2; d_call: .; v_call: TRBV2; cdr3_nt: TGTGCCAGCAAACCCAAGGATGGCTACACCTTC; cdr3_aa: CASKPKDGYTF
clone_size: .; j_call: TRBJ2-2; d_call: .; v_call: TRBV12-3/TRBV12-4; cdr3_nt: TGTGCCAGCAGTTTAGCAGGTCGCACCGGGGAGCTGTTTTTT; cdr3_aa: CASSLAGRTGELFF
clone_size: few; j_call: TRBJ2-7; d_call: TRBD1; v_call: TRBV5-1; cdr3_nt: TGCGCCAGCAGCCTCACCCCCGGGACAGGTTACGAGCAGTACTTC; cdr3_aa: CASSLTPGTGYEQYF
clone_size: few; j_call: TRBJ2-3; d_call: .; v_call: TRBV18; cdr3_nt: TGTGCCAGCCCACCAGGACAGTTCACAGATACGCAGTATTTT; cdr3_aa: CASPPGQFTDTQYF
clone_size: many; j_call: TRBJ2-3; d_call: .; v_call: TRBV20-1; cdr3_nt: TGCAGTGCTGATGGGTCAGCTAGCACAGATACGCAGTATTTT; cdr3_aa: CSADGSASTDTQYF
clone_size: many; j_call: TRBJ2-7; d_call: .; v_call: TRBV7-2; cdr3_nt: TGTGCCAGCAGCACCTGGGGTTCCTACGAGCAGTACTTC; cdr3_aa: CASSTWGSYEQYF
clone_size: many; j_call: TRBJ2-7; d_call: .; v_call: TRBV25-1; cdr3_nt: TGTGCCAGCAGTCAGGGGCACAACTCCTACGAGCAGTACTTC; cdr3_aa: CASSQGHNSYEQYF
clone_size: .; j_call: TRBJ1-5; d_call: TRBD1; v_call: TRBV6-1; cdr3_nt: TGTGCCGGCAGGGGGACAGGGTCAAGTTACCAGCCCCAGCATTTT; cdr3_aa: CAGRGTGSSYQPQHF